The entry that follows covers one T cell receptor beta chain sequence. The sample belongs to a study of blood T cell repertoires in COVID-19. Study information: There were acute and convalescent COVID-19 samples, and they came from the United States, Italy and Spain. Nucleic acid was either cDNA or gDNA, and it came from T cells, B-cell-depleted T cells, or PBMCs.

In the original processing: Using reference gene primer amplification, nucleated cell counts were estimated. The protocol was immunoSEQ multiplex PCR, while the TCRdb copy is restricted to in-frame clones and leaves out a portion. The V and J calls and clone size are taken from that table; D and trimming were inferred from the DNA. The sample records a few hundred thousand clones, roughly 88% being singletons. V lost 7 bases, J lost 3 bases, and 5 bases stayed unmatched. The germline V gene has CDR1 LGHDT and CDR2 YNNKEL (reference sequence). The CDR3 has 13 residues. This clonotype was sampled from a woman between 65 and 79 years old with COVID-19, enrolled during active disease. Source material: peripheral blood. The chain uses TRBV3-1 (or the pseudogene TRBV3-2) and TRBJ2-7; 8 positions agree with TRBD1. The DNA of the CDR3 is TGTGCCAGCACAGGACAGGGAGGCTACGAGCAGTACTTC. This codes for CASTGQGGYEQYF.